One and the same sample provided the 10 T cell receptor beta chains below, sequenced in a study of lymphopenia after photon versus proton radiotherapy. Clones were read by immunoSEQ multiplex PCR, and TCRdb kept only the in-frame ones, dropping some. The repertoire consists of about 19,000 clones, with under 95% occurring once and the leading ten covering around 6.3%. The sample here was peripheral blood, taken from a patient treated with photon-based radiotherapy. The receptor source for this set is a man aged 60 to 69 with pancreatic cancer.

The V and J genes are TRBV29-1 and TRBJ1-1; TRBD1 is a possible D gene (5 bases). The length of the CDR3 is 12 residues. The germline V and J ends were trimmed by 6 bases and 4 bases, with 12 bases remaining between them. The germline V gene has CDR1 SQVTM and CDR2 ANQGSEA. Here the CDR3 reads CSVGRQTTEAFF. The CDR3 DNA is TGCAGCGTGGGACGGCAGACCACTGAAGCTTTCTTT.

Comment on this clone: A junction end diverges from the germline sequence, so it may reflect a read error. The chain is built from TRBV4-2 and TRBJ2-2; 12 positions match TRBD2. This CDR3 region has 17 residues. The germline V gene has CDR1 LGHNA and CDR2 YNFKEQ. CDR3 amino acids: CASSQKTSGGNTGELLF. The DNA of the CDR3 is TGTGCCAGCAGCCAAAAAACTAGCGGGGGGAACACCGGGGAGCTGCTTTTT.

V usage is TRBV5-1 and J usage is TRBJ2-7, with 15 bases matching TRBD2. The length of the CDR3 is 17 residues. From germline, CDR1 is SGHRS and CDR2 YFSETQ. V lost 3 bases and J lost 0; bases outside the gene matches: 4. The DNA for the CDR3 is TGCGCCAGCAGCTGGACTAGCGGGGGGGCGAGCTCCTACGAGCAGTACTTC. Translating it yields CASSWTSGGASSYEQYF.

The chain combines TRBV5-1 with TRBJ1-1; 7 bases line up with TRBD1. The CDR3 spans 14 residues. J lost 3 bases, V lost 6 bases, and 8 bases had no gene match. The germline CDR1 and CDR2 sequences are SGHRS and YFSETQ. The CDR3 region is CASNKQGWDTEAFF. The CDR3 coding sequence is TGCGCCAGCAACAAACAGGGGTGGGACACTGAAGCTTTCTTT.

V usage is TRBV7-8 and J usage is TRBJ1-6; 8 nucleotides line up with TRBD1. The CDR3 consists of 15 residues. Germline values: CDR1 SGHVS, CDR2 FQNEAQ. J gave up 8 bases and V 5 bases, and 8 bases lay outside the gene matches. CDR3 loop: CASSVTGALYSPLHF. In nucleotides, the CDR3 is TGTGCCAGCAGCGTGACAGGGGCGCTATATTCACCCCTCCACTTT.

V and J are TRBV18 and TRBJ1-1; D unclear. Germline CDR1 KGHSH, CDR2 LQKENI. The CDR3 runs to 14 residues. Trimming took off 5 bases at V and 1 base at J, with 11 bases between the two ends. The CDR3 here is CASSSGFTNTEAFF. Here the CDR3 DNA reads TGTGCCAGCTCATCCGGGTTCACGAACACTGAAGCTTTCTTT.

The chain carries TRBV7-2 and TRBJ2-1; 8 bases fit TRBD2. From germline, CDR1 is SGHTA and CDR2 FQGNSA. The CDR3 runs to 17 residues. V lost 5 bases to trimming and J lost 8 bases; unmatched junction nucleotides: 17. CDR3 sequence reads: CASSATGGAPRTHEQFF. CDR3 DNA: TGTGCCAGCAGCGCAACCGGGGGGGCGCCACGTACCCATGAGCAGTTCTTC.

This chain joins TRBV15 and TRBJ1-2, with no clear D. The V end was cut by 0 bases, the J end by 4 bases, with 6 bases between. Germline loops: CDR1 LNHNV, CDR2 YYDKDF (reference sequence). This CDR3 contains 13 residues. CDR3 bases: TGTGCCACCAGCAGAGACAACGTCTATGGCTACACCTTC. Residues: CATSRDNVYGYTF.

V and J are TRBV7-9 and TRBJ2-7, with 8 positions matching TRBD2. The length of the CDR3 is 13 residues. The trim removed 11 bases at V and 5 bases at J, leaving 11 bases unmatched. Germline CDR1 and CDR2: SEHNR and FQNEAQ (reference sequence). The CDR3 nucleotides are TGTGCCGGTGGGCGGGGGGCCGGTCACGAGCAGTACTTC. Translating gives CAGGRGAGHEQYF.

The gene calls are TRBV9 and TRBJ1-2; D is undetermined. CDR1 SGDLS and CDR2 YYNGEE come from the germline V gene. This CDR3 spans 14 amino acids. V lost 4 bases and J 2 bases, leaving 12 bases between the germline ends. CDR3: CASSPPGPNYGYTF. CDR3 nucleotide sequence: TGTGCCAGCAGCCCCCCTGGACCGAACTATGGCTACACCTTC.